One sample yielded the 20 T cell receptor beta chains listed below, sequenced in a study of cytomegalovirus exposure and HLA in healthy donors. PCR amplification relied on 60 Vbeta primers (plus 13 Jbeta primers). Measured with immunoSEQ multiplex PCR; TCRdb has only the in-frame clones, and not every one. The data show over 80,000 clones, approximately 75% seen once. Material: PBMCs. These TCRs come from a woman between 65 and 79 years old in good health and CMV-seropositive.

The chain employs TRBV30 and TRBJ2-5; TRBD2 matches at 11 bases. J gave up 5 bases and V 2 bases, and 7 bases lay outside the gene matches. In germline, CDR1 is GTSNPN, CDR2 SVGIG (reference sequence). The CDR3 spans 15 residues. DNA for the CDR3: TGTGCCTGGAGTCGTAGCGGGAGGGAGGGTGAGACCCAGTACTTC. As protein: CAWSRSGREGETQYF.

CDR3 DNA sequence: TGTGCCAGTAGACAGGGTCCCGTCTGGGAGCAGTTCTTC. Encoded protein: CASRQGPVWEQFF. The chain recombines TRBV14 with TRBJ2-1; the match to TRBD1 covers 7 bases. With V trimmed by 9 bases and J by 10 bases, 12 bases remained unmatched. Germline V gives CDR1 SGHDN, CDR2 FVKESK. CDR3 length equals 13 residues.

V and J are TRBV30 and TRBJ2-2; no clear D. Germline V gives CDR1 GTSNPN, CDR2 SVGIG (reference sequence). The CDR3 has 14 amino acids. CDR3 sequence: CAAGTYANTGELFF. The CDR3 DNA follows: TGTGCGGCAGGCACGTACGCGAACACCGGGGAGCTGTTTTTT.

The chain recombines TRBV28 with TRBJ2-1; 12 bases fit TRBD2. The trim removed 6 bases at V and 0 bases at J, leaving 6 bases unmatched. The CDR3 loop spans 17 amino acids. Germline lookup yields CDR1 MDHEN and CDR2 SYDVKM. CDR3 sequence reads: CASRGTSGSSSYNEQFF. The CDR3 region has the DNA TGTGCCAGCAGGGGGACTAGCGGGTCGAGCTCCTACAATGAGCAGTTCTTC. The full variable domain, rest sourced from reference TRBV28 and TRBJ2-1, is DVKVTQSSRYLVKRTGEKVFLECVQDMDHENMFWYRQDPGLGLRLIYFSYDVKMKEKGDIPEGYSVSREKKERFSLILESASTNQTSMYLCASRGTSGSSSYNEQFFGPGTRLTVL.

The chain recombines TRBV5-6 with TRBJ1-2, with 10 nucleotides matching TRBD1. With V trimmed by 3 bases and J by 8 bases, 4 bases remained unmatched. The germline V gene has CDR1 SGHDT and CDR2 YYEEEE. The CDR3 length is 13 residues. DNA of the CDR3: TGTGCCAGCAGCTCGGACAGGGGGATCGGCTACACCTTC. Translation: CASSSDRGIGYTF.

This chain connects TRBV10-1 to TRBJ2-4; perhaps TRBD1 as D (5 bases). CDR3 size: 14 residues. Germline V CDR1 and CDR2: WNHNN, SYGVQD (reference sequence). Trimming took off 2 bases at V and 7 bases at J, with 12 bases between the two ends. This CDR3 is CASSESARANIQYF. The CDR3 DNA follows: TGCGCCAGCAGTGAGAGTGCCAGGGCCAACATTCAGTACTTC.

The chain has TRBV28 and TRBJ2-5; TRBD1 agrees at 12 bases. V gave up 6 bases and J gave up 7 bases; unmatched junction bases: 6. The length of the CDR3 is 14 residues. Germline V gives CDR1 MDHEN, CDR2 SYDVKM. As DNA, the CDR3 is TGTGCCAGCAGGGTGGGACAGGGGGCCCCGACCCAGTACTTC. Its translation: CASRVGQGAPTQYF.

The chain combines TRBV11-3 with TRBJ1-2; no clear D gene. The V and J ends lost 0 bases and 4 bases respectively, with 9 bases between them. The germline gives CDR1 SGHNT, CDR2 YENEEA. The CDR3 is 14 residues long. This CDR3 reads CASSLDAGGYGYTF. The DNA of the CDR3 is TGTGCCAGCAGCTTAGATGCCGGTGGCTATGGCTACACCTTC.

The V gene is TRBV28, the J gene TRBJ2-7, with D perhaps matching TRBD2 (5 bases). The CDR3 contains 17 residues. The V gene's germline CDR1 is MDHEN and CDR2 SYDVKM. Deletions cut 2 bases from V and 0 bases from J, with 17 bases between. This chain's CDR3 is CASSLLRLFGGSYEQYF. CDR3 nucleotides: TGTGCCAGCAGTTTACTCAGACTCTTCGGAGGCTCCTACGAGCAGTACTTC.

The V and J genes are TRBV4-1 and TRBJ2-7, with D perhaps matching TRBD2 (6 bases). Germline V gene sequence: CDR1 MGHRA, CDR2 YSYEKL. The germline V and J ends were trimmed by 0 bases and 0 bases, with 12 bases remaining between them. CDR3 length: 16 residues. This chain's CDR3 is CASSQDPLGSSYEQYF. The CDR3 coding sequence is TGCGCCAGCAGCCAAGACCCCCTCGGGAGCTCCTACGAGCAGTACTTC.

V gene TRBV5-3 combines with J gene TRBJ2-2; possible D gene TRBD2, 6 bases. TRBV5-3 is marked as an open reading frame, function uncertain. The V gene lost 0 bases and the J gene lost 6 bases, with 21 bases spanning the gap. This CDR3 has 18 amino acids. CDR3 protein: CARSLAAAWGDPPGELFF. The CDR3 DNA sequence: TGTGCCAGAAGCTTGGCAGCAGCCTGGGGGGACCCACCCGGGGAGCTGTTTTTT.

The chain uses TRBV7-9 and TRBJ1-4, with 8 positions matching TRBD1. From germline, CDR1 is SEHNR and CDR2 FQNEAQ (reference sequence). Trimming removed 5 bases from V and 6 bases from J; junction bases left unmatched: 8. This CDR3 has 15 residues. CDR3 loop: CASSPDRAIDEKLFF. CDR3 sequence (DNA): TGTGCCAGCAGCCCGGACAGGGCTATAGATGAAAAACTGTTTTTT.

The chain employs TRBV15 and TRBJ2-5; 8 bases align to TRBD2. This CDR3 spans 15 amino acids. After removal of 0 bases from V and 7 bases from J, the junction contained 7 bases not matched to a gene. CDR1 is LNHNV, CDR2 YYDKDF, per germline (reference sequence). CDR3 residues: CATSRDQTSVGTQYF. CDR3 sequence (DNA): TGTGCCACCAGCAGAGATCAGACTAGCGTCGGGACCCAGTACTTC.

V and J are TRBV6-1 and TRBJ2-1; TRBD2 matches at 7 bases. The CDR3 has 14 amino acids. Losses at the gene ends were 1 base for V and 6 bases for J; bases not matched to a gene: 3. Germline V gives CDR1 MNHNS, CDR2 SASEGT. The CDR3 loop is CASSEGLAANEQFF. CDR3 nucleotide sequence: TGTGCCAGCAGTGAAGGGCTAGCGGCCAATGAGCAGTTCTTC.

The chain recombines TRBV27 with TRBJ2-5; D is uncertain. The germline V gene has CDR1 MNHEY and CDR2 SMNVEV (reference sequence). The CDR3 runs to 14 residues. V lost 0 bases to trimming and J lost 6 bases, with 11 bases between them. This CDR3 is CASSLSPQAQTQYF. DNA of the CDR3: TGTGCCAGCAGTTTATCCCCCCAGGCACAGACCCAGTACTTC.

The chain uses TRBV4-3 and TRBJ2-7; D gene unclear. Germline V gives CDR1 LGHNA, CDR2 YSLEER. The CDR3 extends over 15 amino acids. V gave up 0 bases and J gave up 3 bases, with 12 bases separating them. For the CDR3, the DNA is TGCGCCAGCAGCCAAGACGCAGGTTCGTACTACGAGCAGTACTTC. Protein: CASSQDAGSYYEQYF.

This clone was recorded a few times. The chain is built from TRBV5-4 and TRBJ2-7; possibly TRBD2 for D (5 bases). Trimming shortened V by 4 bases and J by 4 bases, and 6 bases separated the two germline ends. CDR1 and CDR2 from the germline V gene are SGHNT and YYREEE (reference sequence). The CDR3 totals 11 residues. CDR3 in amino acids: CASSRGYEQYF. The CDR3 bases are TGTGCCAGCAGCCGGGGTTACGAGCAGTACTTC.

The V and J genes are TRBV5-4 and TRBJ2-1, with 7 positions matching TRBD2. Looked up from germline, CDR1 is SGHNT and CDR2 is YYREEE (reference sequence). The CDR3 has 14 amino acids. With V trimmed by 1 base and J by 10 bases, 8 bases remained unmatched. In DNA, the CDR3 is TGTGCCAGCAGCTTGCTAGCGGAGGGGTGGGAGCAGTTCTTC. Protein sequence: CASSLLAEGWEQFF. Looking up the rest from reference TRBV5-4 and TRBJ2-1 gives the full variable domain: ETGVTQSPTHLIKTRGQQVTLRCSSQSGHNTVSWYQQALGQGPQFIFQYYREEENGRGNFPPRFSGLQFPNYSSELNVNALELDDSALYLCASSLLAEGWEQFFGPGTRLTVL.

V gene TRBV5-1 combines with J gene TRBJ2-5; 8 bases map to TRBD2. Germline V lookup: CDR1 SGHRS, CDR2 YFSETQ. The CDR3 loop spans 17 amino acids. With V trimmed by 0 bases and J by 2 bases, 9 bases remained unmatched. This chain's CDR3 is CASSLGTLAGPQETQYF. Here the CDR3 DNA reads TGCGCCAGCAGCTTGGGGACCTTAGCGGGACCTCAAGAGACCCAGTACTTC.

The rearrangement uses TRBV11-3 and TRBJ2-5; TRBD2 agrees at 14 bases. Germline V gives CDR1 SGHNT, CDR2 YENEEA. After removal of 1 base from V and 5 bases from J, the junction contained 12 bases not matched to a gene. The CDR3 extends over 19 amino acids. CDR3 amino acids: CASSLVLTSGGANRETQYF. DNA for the CDR3: TGTGCCAGCAGCTTAGTCCTGACTAGCGGGGGGGCAAATAGGGAGACCCAGTACTTC.